This T cell receptor (beta chain) was sequenced for a study of CD4 T cells in relation to SARS-CoV-2 and coronaviruses. The unexposed donors gave CD4+ T cells in 2011-2018, prior to COVID-19. As for this clone: Its antigen is not known.

Repertoires were generated with immunoSEQ multiplex PCR, while TCRdb's copy carries only in-frame clones and drops some. The sample shows about 59,000 clones, around 86% of them seen only once. CDR1 and CDR2 from the germline V gene are MGHRA and YSYEKL. V dropped 1 base and J dropped 0 bases, with 11 bases sitting between them. This CDR3 spans 16 amino acids. Study observations and caveats: Memory recall responses, not primary responses primed in culture, are what the assay detects. In roughly two thirds of donors, memory CD4+ clonotypes crossrecognized SARS-CoV-2 and at least one common cold coronavirus spike.

The sequence was collected from a human donor in good health. The sequenced sample was memory CD4+ T cells from PBMCs. The V gene is TRBV4-1, the J gene TRBJ2-3; D ambiguous. The CDR3 loop reads CASSQGFGESTDTQYF. The CDR3 DNA sequence: TGCGCCAGCAGCCAAGGGTTCGGAGAAAGCACAGATACGCAGTATTTT.